Shown below are 22 T cell receptor beta chains from a single sample sequenced in a study of CD8 T cells in ankylosing spondylitis. A single record per CDR3 protein comes from TCRdb applying MiXCR to the 5' RACE reads. The table records about 36,000 distinct CDR3 sequences, approximately 10% of them present only once. Sequenced input: synovial fluid, either unsorted or a sorted T cell fraction (not recorded which). The receptor set was obtained from a male donor with ankylosing spondylitis.

This clonotype is labeled medium-sized. The genes are TRBV7-3 and TRBJ2-2, with D uncertain. CDR3 length equals 12 residues. V was shortened by 1 base and J by 4 bases, with 1 base between the two germline ends. CDR1 and CDR2 from the germline V gene are SGHTA and FQGTGA. The CDR3 loop is CASSLSTGELFF. DNA for the CDR3: TGTGCCAGCAGCTTAAGCACCGGGGAGCTGTTTTTT.

Only a few counts were recorded for this clonotype. J is TRBJ2-7 and V is TRBV12-3 or TRBV12-4; D gene uncertain. Trimming left V 0 bases short and J 5 bases short, with 8 bases between. The CDR3 runs 13 residues. The CDR3 nucleotides read TGTGCCAGCAGTTTAGCCGGGTGGAACGAGCAGTACTTC. Translating it yields CASSLAGWNEQYF.

In this sample, this clonotype turned up many times. J is TRBJ2-7 and V is TRBV28; possible D gene TRBD1, 5 bases. V gave up 3 bases and J gave up 2 bases, with 8 bases separating them. Germline CDR1 reads MDHEN; CDR2 reads SYDVKM. The CDR3 has 13 residues. CDR3 sequence (DNA): TGTGCCAGCAGTTTTCTGACAGCCTACGAGCAGTACTTC. Amino acid sequence: CASSFLTAYEQYF. The variable domain in full, with the rest retrieved from reference TRBV28 and TRBJ2-7, is DVKVTQSSRYLVKRTGEKVFLECVQDMDHENMFWYRQDPGLGLRLIYFSYDVKMKEKGDIPEGYSVSREKKERFSLILESASTNQTSMYLCASSFLTAYEQYFGPGTRLTVT.

The J gene is TRBJ2-1, the V gene TRBV11-3; D is ambiguous. In germline, CDR1 is SGHNT, CDR2 YENEEA. The CDR3 sequence is 16 residues long. Trimming cost V 4 bases and J 8 bases, with 21 bases left between them. CDR3 protein: CASSSPPRIRGHEQFF. The DNA for the CDR3 is TGTGCCAGCAGCTCGCCCCCTCGGATTCGTGGCCATGAGCAGTTCTTC.

This clonotype appeared many times. The V call is TRBV9, the J call TRBJ2-3; D is uncertain. CDR1 SGDLS and CDR2 YYNGEE come from the germline V gene. The CDR3 runs to 15 residues. Trimming cost V 6 bases and J 0 bases, with 14 bases left between them. This CDR3 is CASKPGPESTDTQYF. CDR3 in DNA: TGTGCCAGCAAGCCCGGCCCGGAAAGCACAGATACGCAGTATTTT.

This chain links TRBV20-1 with TRBJ1-1; maybe TRBD1 (6 bases). Per germline, CDR1 DFQATT and CDR2 SNEGSKA (reference sequence). Trimming left V 1 base short and J 5 bases short, with 14 bases between. This CDR3 region has 14 residues. CDR3 sequence: CSARAEGGRTEAFF. CDR3 DNA: TGCAGTGCTAGAGCGGAGGGGGGTCGAACTGAAGCTTTCTTT.

V and J are TRBV5-1 and TRBJ2-3; TRBD2 matches 11 bases. V shed 4 bases, J shed 4 bases, and the junction held 8 bases outside the gene matches. The CDR3 is 16 amino acids. CDR1 SGHRS and CDR2 YFSETQ come from the germline V gene. This CDR3 is CASSTLLAGEADTQYF. CDR3 DNA sequence: TGCGCCAGCAGCACCTTACTAGCGGGAGAAGCAGATACGCAGTATTTT.

This clonotype was recorded many times. The chain carries TRBV20-1 and TRBJ2-1; D perhaps matches TRBD1 (5 bases). Germline V CDR1 and CDR2: DFQATT, SNEGSKA (reference sequence). Trimming left V 7 bases short and J 6 bases short, with 19 bases between. This CDR3 has 14 residues. CDR3 in DNA: TGCAGTGTCGCATTCGACAGTCTAACCAATGAGCAGTTCTTC. As protein: CSVAFDSLTNEQFF.

At least ten counts were recorded for this clonotype. CDR3 sequence: CASSSFTDTQYF. CDR3 in DNA: TGTGCCAGCAGCTCTTTTACAGATACGCAGTATTTT. The chain recombines TRBV7-9 with TRBJ2-3; D remains unclear. Germline CDR1 SEHNR, CDR2 FQNEAQ (reference sequence). V gave up 4 bases and J gave up 3 bases, with 5 bases separating them. The CDR3 totals 12 residues.

V and J are TRBV30 and TRBJ2-7, with 11 bases aligning to TRBD2. This CDR3 contains 13 residues. Germline trimming cut 1 base from V and 6 bases from J; bases unmatched to any gene: 2. The germline gives CDR1 GTSNPN, CDR2 SVGIG (reference sequence). CDR3 residues: CAWSGLAGPEQYF. In nucleotides, the CDR3 is TGTGCCTGGAGTGGACTAGCGGGACCCGAGCAGTACTTC.

This clonotype was seen more than once but under ten times. V usage is TRBV5-5 and J usage is TRBJ2-7; the D gene is possibly TRBD2 (6 bases). The CDR3 sequence is 13 residues long. Germline lookup yields CDR1 SGHKS and CDR2 YYEKEE (reference sequence). V was cut by 3 bases and J by 1 base, with 8 bases left in between. The DNA for the CDR3 is TGTGCCAGCAGCTGGGGGACTTCCTACGAGCAGTACTTC. It is translated as CASSWGTSYEQYF.

The J gene is TRBJ1-1, the V gene TRBV30; D is unclear. Trimming pared 2 bases from V and 4 bases from J, leaving 11 bases between. CDR1 is GTSNPN and CDR2 is SVGIG in the germline V gene (reference sequence). This CDR3 is 13 amino acids long. CDR3 protein: CAWSPMGGTEAFF. CDR3 nucleotide sequence: TGTGCCTGGAGTCCGATGGGCGGCACTGAAGCTTTCTTT.

This clonotype was observed at least ten times. The chain carries TRBV29-1 and TRBJ2-1, with 11 bases lining up with TRBD2. V shed 7 bases, J shed 7 bases, and the junction held 6 bases outside the gene matches. The germline V gene has CDR1 SQVTM and CDR2 ANQGSEA. The CDR3 has 13 amino acids. The CDR3 nucleotides are TGCAGCGCACTAGCGGGAGTGCGTAATGAGCAGTTCTTC. This translates into CSALAGVRNEQFF.

There are a few counts of this clonotype. This chain connects TRBV4-3 to TRBJ1-5; D uncertain. The CDR3 is 15 amino acids. Germline values: CDR1 LGHNA, CDR2 YSLEER. Deletions cut 0 bases from V and 7 bases from J, with 13 bases between. CDR3 protein: CASSQERGGFQPQHF. The DNA for the CDR3 is TGCGCCAGCAGCCAAGAGAGAGGAGGGTTCCAGCCCCAGCATTTT.

Many counts were recorded for this clonotype. V is TRBV6-5 and J is TRBJ2-1, with 9 nucleotides matching TRBD2. There are 16 residues in the CDR3. Germline V gives CDR1 MNHEY, CDR2 SVGAGI. Trimming removed 0 bases from V and 8 bases from J; junction bases left unmatched: 8. This CDR3 reads CASSYSVSGSPHEQFF. In nucleotides, the CDR3 is TGTGCCAGCAGTTACTCAGTTAGCGGGAGCCCCCATGAGCAGTTCTTC.

This clonotype occurred a few times. The V and J genes are TRBV24-1 and TRBJ2-2; a weak D match, TRBD1 (6 bases). CDR1 is KGHDR, CDR2 SFDVKD, per germline. The length of the CDR3 is 15 residues. CDR3: CLCDYEGANTGELFF. CDR3 in DNA: TGTCTTTGTGATTATGAGGGGGCGAACACCGGGGAGCTGTTTTTT.

This clonotype appeared many times. The rearrangement uses TRBV12-3 or TRBV12-4 and TRBJ2-1, with 8 bases that match TRBD2. This CDR3 region has 14 residues. Germline trimming cut 6 bases from V and 6 bases from J; bases unmatched to any gene: 7. The chain's CDR3 is CASRAGLAGNEQFF. CDR3 DNA sequence: TGTGCCAGCAGGGCAGGACTAGCCGGCAATGAGCAGTTCTTC.

This clonotype was counted only a few times. The V gene is TRBV28, the J gene TRBJ2-1; 8 bases agree with TRBD2. CDR3 length equals 18 residues. V lost 6 bases and J lost 0; bases outside the gene matches: 13. CDR1 is MDHEN, CDR2 SYDVKM, per germline. The CDR3 nucleotides are TGTGCCAGCAGCCCAGAGAAGCGGGAGACGAGCTCCTACAATGAGCAGTTCTTC. Translating it yields CASSPEKRETSSYNEQFF.

The chain carries TRBV6-6 and TRBJ1-6, with D uncertain. The CDR3 runs to 11 residues. Per the germline V gene, CDR1 is MNHNY and CDR2 is SVGAGI (reference sequence). V lost 2 bases and J lost 7, with 0 bases in between. The CDR3 nucleotides read TGTGCCAGCAGTTACAATTCACCCCTCCACTTT. Its translation: CASSYNSPLHF.

In its sample, this clonotype was seen many times. V usage is TRBV29-1 and J usage is TRBJ2-1; D remains unclear. CDR1 is SQVTM and CDR2 is ANQGSEA in the germline V gene. This CDR3 region has 15 residues. Trimming shortened V by 6 bases and J by 3 bases, and 18 bases separated the two germline ends. CDR3 residues: CSVGPYPVGYNEQFF. CDR3 sequence (DNA): TGCAGCGTCGGACCTTATCCGGTAGGCTACAATGAGCAGTTCTTC.

This clonotype was recorded many times. The chain has TRBV13 and TRBJ2-1, with a possible D match to TRBD1 (6 bases). Trimming took 5 bases from V and 5 from J, leaving 16 bases between them. CDR3 size: 15 residues. Germline assignment: CDR1 PRHDT and CDR2 FYEKMQ (reference sequence). CDR3 nucleotides: TGTGCCAGCAGCCTCACCCCGGGACACCACAATGAGCAGTTCTTC. This gives the protein CASSLTPGHHNEQFF.

For this clonotype: The junction departs from the called germline gene at one end, perhaps through a read error. The chain recombines TRBV12-3 or TRBV12-4 with TRBJ2-7; perhaps TRBD1 as D (6 bases). This CDR3 contains 15 residues. The CDR3: CACSFRRGRAGEQYF. The CDR3 coding sequence is TGTGCCTGCAGTTTCCGCAGGGGCAGGGCGGGTGAGCAGTACTTC.